This is a list of T cell receptor beta chains from one sample in a study of cytomegalovirus exposure and HLA in healthy donors. Profiling relied on immunoSEQ multiplex PCR, and the TCRdb table lists in-frame clones only, not all of them. The sample has approximately 110,000 clones, just over 15% seen once. The specimen sequenced was PBMCs. The receptors come from a woman aged 18 to 35 in good health and CMV-seronegative. Each CDR3 is given with its conserved first and last residue. Fields, in order: CDR3 protein, CDR3 DNA, D gene, J gene, clone size, V gene. D genes are given only for firm matches. Clone size is given for some rows only: seen once, a few or many times, or a class if the clone is expanded.

CATSGLGLRDREETQYF TGTGCCACCAGCGGACTGGGATTACGGGACAGGGAAGAGACCCAGTACTTC TRBD1 TRBJ2-5 . TRBV15
CASSLDRQARVEAFF TGTGCCAGCAGCTTAGATCGACAGGCGCGTGTGGAAGCTTTCTTT . TRBJ1-1 few TRBV7-2
CASGTRQDHYGYTF TGTGCCAGCGGGACCAGACAGGACCACTATGGCTACACCTTC . TRBJ1-2 . TRBV6-5
CASSPPESGGGYREQYF TGTGCCAGCTCACCCCCGGAGTCAGGGGGCGGGTATCGCGAGCAGTACTTC TRBD1 TRBJ2-7 . TRBV18
CAISGVGVQFF TGTGCCATATCTGGGGTAGGGGTGCAGTTCTTC . TRBJ2-1 . TRBV5-4
CASSLTPLAGNYNEQFF TGCGCCAGCAGCTTGACCCCACTAGCGGGGAACTACAATGAGCAGTTCTTC TRBD2 TRBJ2-1 few TRBV5-1
CASSQGLAGGAQYF TGTGCCAGCAGCCAGGGACTAGCGGGAGGGGCCCAGTACTTC TRBD2 TRBJ2-5 . TRBV2
CTSSPRQFNTEAFF TGCACCAGCAGCCCAAGACAGTTCAACACTGAAGCTTTCTTT . TRBJ1-1 . TRBV5-1
CASSLDRAQPQHF TGTGCCAGCAGCCTTGACAGGGCTCAGCCCCAGCATTTT TRBD1 TRBJ1-5 few TRBV5-4
CAWSVRAGPRDTQYF TGTGCCTGGAGTGTACGTGCGGGGCCACGGGATACGCAGTATTTT . TRBJ2-3 . TRBV30
CAWSKGGGGSPLHF TGTGCCTGGAGCAAAGGAGGGGGCGGTTCACCCCTCCACTTT TRBD1 TRBJ1-6 . TRBV30
CAWGLGGNTEAFF TGTGCCTGGGGCCTCGGAGGAAACACTGAAGCTTTCTTT . TRBJ1-1 . TRBV30
CASSLERGEQYF TGTGCCAGCAGCTTGGAGCGGGGGGAGCAGTATTTT TRBD2 TRBJ2-3 few TRBV13
CASSEAGRGLEQYF TGTGCCAGCAGTGAAGCCGGCAGGGGTCTCGAGCAGTACTTC . TRBJ2-7 few TRBV6-1
CASSVGGGPGNTIYF TGTGCCAGCAGCGTAGGGGGGGGCCCAGGAAACACCATATATTTT . TRBJ1-3 few TRBV9
CASSPVPSGMGELFF TGTGCCAGCAGCCCAGTTCCTAGCGGGATGGGGGAGCTGTTTTTT TRBD2 TRBJ2-2 few TRBV11-2